This T cell receptor beta chain was documented in a study of cytomegalovirus exposure and HLA in healthy donors. Study outcomes and limitations: CMV antigen specificity of three CMV-associated chains was confirmed in vitro. By a later analysis, the bulk of CMV-associated TCR beta chains appeared HLA-restricted. Because they were indistinguishable, some V segments, including TRBV6-2 and TRBV6-3, were excluded. HLA alleles were associated with 16,951 TCR beta sequences in a later analysis at 0.05 false discovery rate.

Trimming took 6 bases from V and 8 from J; bases not matched to a gene: 10. The length of the CDR3 is 16 residues. CDR1 and CDR2 (germline): MNHNY, SVGAGI (reference sequence). This clone was recorded once. Its matching antigen is unknown. The primer mix had 60 Vbeta and 13 Jbeta primers. Repertoires were generated with immunoSEQ multiplex PCR, while TCRdb's copy carries only in-frame clones and drops some. The sample shows 100,000 or so clones, about 83% of them seen only once. The rearrangement uses TRBV6-6 and TRBJ2-2; 12 nucleotides agree with TRBD2. Sequencing was carried out using PBMCs. The TCR originated in a female donor in good health and CMV-seronegative. Written as DNA, the CDR3 is TGTGCCAGCAGCCCCAGGCTAGCGGGGGGGCTTGGGGAGCTGTTTTTT. Translated, it gives CASSPRLAGGLGELFF.